This T cell receptor beta chain was obtained from a study of blood T cell repertoires in COVID-19. For the study at large: T cells, B-cell-depleted T cells, or PBMCs provided the cDNA or gDNA that served as material.

The CDR3 extends over 20 amino acids. Germline V gene lookup returns CDR1 SGHAT and CDR2 FQNNGV. V was clipped by 0 bases and J by 5 bases; unmatched bases: 17. In the study's own analysis: The authors estimated nucleated cell counts from reference gene primer amplification. Assay used: immunoSEQ multiplex PCR; TCRdb lists only in-frame clones, some missing. The V and J calls and clone size are taken from that table; D and trimming were inferred from the DNA. Of nearly 110,000 clones listed, 80% to 95% were seen once; the top ten hold 1% to 1.5%. The sample taken for sequencing was peripheral blood. The chain has TRBV11-2 and TRBJ1-1, with 11 positions matching TRBD1. The receptor's source is a woman aged 25 to 39 with acute or convalescent COVID-19. The CDR3, as DNA: TGTGCCAGCAGCTTAGAGCGGGGAGGACAGGGGGCCCTACCTGGAACTGAAGCTTTCTTT. Its translation: CASSLERGGQGALPGTEAFF. Full variable domain (outside the CDR3, taken from reference TRBV11-2 and TRBJ1-1): EAGVAQSPRYKIIEKRQSVAFWCNPISGHATLYWYQQILGQGPKLLIQFQNNGVVDDSQLPKDRFSAERLKGVDSTLKIQPAKLEDSAVYLCASSLERGGQGALPGTEAFFGQGTRLTVV.